These 24 T cell receptor beta chains were all obtained from the same sample, sequenced in a study of OX40 agonist ivuxolimab in advanced cancers. Method: immunoSEQ multiplex PCR; TCRdb's copy keeps in-frame clones and lacks some. This sample has tens of thousands of clones; 90% occur once, and the top ten carry over 7%. The sample was CD4+ or CD8+ T cells sorted from blood, taken in a trial of the OX40 agonist ivuxolimab. Receptors were obtained from an adult with an advanced solid tumor such as melanoma, head and neck, liver or kidney cancer.

Note on this clone: At the DNA level, this CDR3 is encoded by other sequences in the same sample as well. The chain couples TRBV27 to TRBJ2-7; TRBD1 matches at 7 bases. V gave up 2 bases and J gave up 3 bases; unmatched junction bases: 4. This CDR3 comprises 14 residues. CDR1 and CDR2 (germline): MNHEY, SMNVEV (reference sequence). The CDR3 reads CASSLSAGGYEQYF. Here the CDR3 DNA reads TGTGCCAGCAGTTTAAGTGCAGGGGGCTACGAGCAGTACTTC.

The genes are TRBV4-1 and TRBJ1-5, with D perhaps TRBD1 (5 bases). The CDR3 length is 14 residues. The V end was cut by 2 bases, the J end by 3 bases, with 8 bases between. Germline CDR1 reads MGHRA; CDR2 reads YSYEKL. In DNA, the CDR3 is TGCGCCAGCAGCCAACGGGGGTTCAATCAGCCCCAGCATTTT. It codes for CASSQRGFNQPQHF.

The chain joins TRBV7-2 to TRBJ2-1; D is perhaps TRBD1 or TRBD2 (5 bases each). V gave up 2 bases and J gave up 0 bases, with 20 bases separating them. The CDR3 totals 19 residues. The germline CDR1 and CDR2 sequences are SGHTA and FQGNSA. The CDR3 loop reads CASSLPSGRGSSSYNEQFF. As DNA, the CDR3 is TGTGCCAGCAGCTTACCCAGTGGCCGGGGCTCGAGCTCCTACAATGAGCAGTTCTTC. The whole variable domain, remainder taken from reference TRBV7-2 and TRBJ2-1, is GAGVSQSPSNKVTEKGKDVELRCDPISGHTALYWYRQSLGQGLEFLIYFQGNSAPDKSGLPSDRFSAERTGGSVSTLTIQRTQQEDSAVYLCASSLPSGRGSSSYNEQFFGPGTRLTVL.

The rearrangement uses TRBV27 and TRBJ1-2, with 12 nucleotides matching TRBD1. Per germline, CDR1 MNHEY and CDR2 SMNVEV (reference sequence). With 6 bases clipped from V and 6 bases from J, the junction kept 11 bases outside the gene matches. This CDR3 is 16 amino acids long. The CDR3 nucleotides read TGTGCCAGCAGACCCAACCCGGGACAGGGGGCGCATGGCTACACCTTC. This codes for CASRPNPGQGAHGYTF.

In nucleotides, the CDR3 is TGTGCCAGCAGGGGCTACAATGAGCAGTTCTTC. It encodes CASRGYNEQFF. The V gene is TRBV6-5, the J gene TRBJ2-1; no reliable D call. V shed 6 bases and J shed 3 bases, with 3 bases lying between them. Germline V lookup: CDR1 MNHEY, CDR2 SVGAGI. The CDR3 totals 11 residues.

This chain links TRBV7-9 with TRBJ2-7, with D perhaps matching TRBD1 (6 bases). V lost 2 bases to trimming and J lost 3 bases, with 20 bases between them. Germline V gives CDR1 SEHNR, CDR2 FQNEAQ (reference sequence). The CDR3 covers 17 residues. The CDR3 nucleotides read TGTGCCAGCAGCTTATCCCCATTACAGACAGGACTCTACGAGCAGTACTTC. This encodes CASSLSPLQTGLYEQYF.

This clone was seen only a few times. The gene calls are TRBV19 and TRBJ1-5; D may be TRBD1 (5 bases). The length of the CDR3 is 17 residues. Germline V CDR1 and CDR2: LNHDA, SQIVND (reference sequence). Deletions cut 7 bases from V and 5 bases from J, with 24 bases between. The CDR3 protein is CASTPITGASYHQPQHF. The CDR3 DNA is TGTGCCAGTACGCCTATAACCGGGGCGTCTTACCATCAGCCCCAGCATTTT. Variable domain in full (rest from reference TRBV19 and TRBJ1-5): DGGITQSPKYLFRKEGQNVTLSCEQNLNHDAMYWYRQDPGQGLRLIYYSQIVNDFQKGDIAEGYSVSREKKESFPLTVTSAQKNPTAFYLCASTPITGASYHQPQHFGDGTRLSIL.

The rearrangement uses TRBV5-4 and TRBJ1-2; no firm D call. Germline V lookup: CDR1 SGHNT, CDR2 YYREEE (reference sequence). Trimming took 0 bases from V and 6 from J, leaving 9 bases between them. The CDR3 sequence is 13 residues long. The CDR3 sequence is CASSLESPDGYTF. The CDR3 DNA reads as TGTGCCAGCAGCTTGGAGTCGCCGGATGGCTACACCTTC. The whole variable domain, filled in from reference TRBV5-4 and TRBJ1-2, reads ETGVTQSPTHLIKTRGQQVTLRCSSQSGHNTVSWYQQALGQGPQFIFQYYREEENGRGNFPPRFSGLQFPNYSSELNVNALELDDSALYLCASSLESPDGYTFGSGTRLTVV.

This clone has more than one count but fewer than ten. Different DNA sequences within this sample yield the same CDR3. V gene TRBV5-1 combines with J gene TRBJ1-4; 11 positions agree with TRBD1. Trimming removed 5 bases from V and 6 bases from J; junction bases left unmatched: 3. From germline, CDR1 is SGHRS and CDR2 YFSETQ. The CDR3 loop spans 14 amino acids. CDR3 region: CASSTGQGDEKLFF. The CDR3 coding sequence is TGCGCCAGCAGTACGGGACAGGGGGATGAAAAACTGTTTTTT. The whole variable domain, remainder taken from reference TRBV5-1 and TRBJ1-4, is KAGVTQTPRYLIKTRGQQVTLSCSPISGHRSVSWYQQTPGQGLQFLFEYFSETQRNKGNFPGRFSGRQFSNSRSEMNVSTLELGDSALYLCASSTGQGDEKLFFGSGTQLSVL.

The rearrangement links TRBV11-2 to TRBJ2-7; 7 bases are shared with TRBD1. Losses at the gene ends were 4 bases for V and 2 bases for J; bases not matched to a gene: 11. Germline CDR1 is SGHAT and CDR2 is FQNNGV. The CDR3 is made up of 16 amino acids. The CDR3 region is CASSSAGTVTPYEQYF. The CDR3 DNA sequence: TGTGCCAGCAGCTCGGCCGGGACAGTGACACCCTACGAGCAGTACTTC.

The V call is TRBV10-3, the J call TRBJ2-7; 10 bases map to TRBD2. V was pared by 11 bases and J by 2 bases, with 3 bases of the junction left unmatched. Germline V gives CDR1 ENHRY, CDR2 SYGVKD. The CDR3 sequence is 12 residues long. The CDR3 DNA sequence: TGTGCCTCCGGACTAGCGGCCTACGAGCAGTACTTC. Protein product: CASGLAAYEQYF.

This chain joins TRBV27 and TRBJ2-7; D may be TRBD1 (5 bases). The V end was cut by 0 bases, the J end by 5 bases, with 17 bases between. The germline V gene encodes CDR1 MNHEY and CDR2 SMNVEV (reference sequence). This CDR3 spans 16 amino acids. The chain's CDR3 is CASSLSSQGWVNEQYF. CDR3 bases: TGTGCCAGCAGTTTATCGAGCCAGGGCTGGGTGAACGAGCAGTACTTC.

The rearrangement uses TRBV6-1 and TRBJ2-5; 9 positions agree with TRBD1. This CDR3 contains 14 residues. Germline V lookup: CDR1 MNHNS, CDR2 SASEGT. V trimming: 7 bases; J trimming: 2 bases; junction bases outside the gene matches: 5. CDR3 residues: CASNTGGGQETQYF. The CDR3 region has the DNA TGTGCCAGCAATACAGGGGGCGGACAAGAGACCCAGTACTTC.

This clone has only one observation. This chain connects TRBV7-9 to TRBJ1-4; D is ambiguous. Germline V gene data show CDR1 as SEHNR and CDR2 as FQNEAQ (reference sequence). The V gene lost 5 bases and the J gene lost 6 bases, with 16 bases spanning the gap. The CDR3 sequence is 15 residues long. The CDR3 DNA is TGTGCCAGCAGCCTCCCTGCGGACTCATATGAAAAACTGTTTTTT. This sequence encodes CASSLPADSYEKLFF.

This clone was counted only a few times. V gene TRBV10-1 combines with J gene TRBJ1-4; 7 positions match TRBD1. V gave up 2 bases and J gave up 7 bases; unmatched junction bases: 4. Germline lookup yields CDR1 WNHNN and CDR2 SYGVQD (reference sequence). CDR3 length equals 14 residues. The CDR3 nucleotides are TGCGCCAGCAGTGAGGACAGGGATACTGAAAAACTGTTTTTT. This encodes CASSEDRDTEKLFF.

The chain combines TRBV7-9 with TRBJ2-5; possibly TRBD2 for D (6 bases). The J call is in doubt because the DNA end fits TRBJ2-7 better. CDR1 is SEHNR and CDR2 is FQNEAQ in the germline V gene (reference sequence). The CDR3 length is 13 residues. DNA of the CDR3: TGTGCCAGCAGTTCGGGGGACCCCTACGAGCAGTACTTC. As protein: CASSSGDPYEQYF.

This chain uses TRBV7-9 with TRBJ1-2, with 10 bases that match TRBD1. Looked up from germline, CDR1 is SEHNR and CDR2 is FQNEAQ (reference sequence). With 2 bases clipped from V and 7 bases from J, the junction kept 4 bases outside the gene matches. There are 14 residues in the CDR3. The CDR3 region has the DNA TGTGCCAGCAGCTTAACCGGGACAGGGGCTGGCTACACCTTC. Protein product: CASSLTGTGAGYTF.

The chain recombines TRBV7-2 with TRBJ2-4, with D possibly matching TRBD2 (5 bases). The germline CDR1 and CDR2 sequences are SGHTA and FQGNSA. This CDR3 spans 15 amino acids. Trimming pared 2 bases from V and 4 bases from J, leaving 12 bases between. CDR3 bases: TGTGCCAGCAGCTTACTGGAGACTACGAAAAACATTCAGTACTTC. The encoded protein is CASSLLETTKNIQYF.

V usage is TRBV11-3 and J usage is TRBJ2-1; D possibly corresponds to TRBD2 (5 bases). Germline V lookup: CDR1 SGHNT, CDR2 YENEEA. The CDR3 runs to 15 residues. The ends were cut back, 5 bases at V and 1 base at J, with 12 bases in the middle. CDR3 coding DNA: TGTGCCAGCAGCAGTGAGGGCCAGTCCTACAATGAGCAGTTCTTC. Its translation is CASSSEGQSYNEQFF.

This clone was observed a single time. The genes are TRBV5-6 and TRBJ1-1, with unresolved D. V was trimmed by 4 bases and J by 7 bases, leaving 14 bases between them. This CDR3 comprises 13 residues. Germline CDR1 SGHDT, CDR2 YYEEEE. The CDR3 reads CASSRLGRIEAFF. CDR3 coding DNA: TGTGCCAGCAGCCGACTAGGACGGATTGAAGCTTTCTTT.

The genes are TRBV5-1 and TRBJ2-5, with D possibly being TRBD2 (5 bases). In germline, CDR1 is SGHRS, CDR2 YFSETQ. The CDR3 is 15 amino acids. V shed 1 base and J shed 2 bases, with 12 bases lying between them. The CDR3 loop is CASSLLAERQETQYF. CDR3 in DNA: TGCGCCAGCAGCTTGCTAGCAGAAAGACAAGAGACCCAGTACTTC.

The chain combines TRBV28 with TRBJ2-5, with 13 bases identical to TRBD2. Germline CDR1 MDHEN, CDR2 SYDVKM. The CDR3 consists of 17 residues. With 8 bases clipped from V and 1 base from J, the junction kept 10 bases outside the gene matches. The CDR3 nucleotides are TGTGCCAGCCGCCCACTAGCGGGAGGGCCTATCCAAGAGACCCAGTACTTC. Its translation is CASRPLAGGPIQETQYF. The full variable domain, in which reference TRBV28 and TRBJ2-5 provide the parts outside the CDR3, is DVKVTQSSRYLVKRTGEKVFLECVQDMDHENMFWYRQDPGLGLRLIYFSYDVKMKEKGDIPEGYSVSREKKERFSLILESASTNQTSMYLCASRPLAGGPIQETQYFGPGTRLLVL.

The chain employs TRBV30 and TRBJ1-5, with TRBD1 matching 8 bases. This CDR3 contains 13 residues. With 1 base clipped from V and 4 bases from J, the junction kept 0 bases outside the gene matches. Germline-derived CDR1 and CDR2 are GTSNPN and SVGIG (reference sequence). The DNA of the CDR3 is TGTGCCTGGAGTGGACAGGGGAATCAGCCCCAGCATTTT. Translated, it gives CAWSGQGNQPQHF.

The chain couples TRBV27 to TRBJ2-1, with D uncertain. V was pared by 5 bases and J by 3 bases, with 11 bases between. Germline V gives CDR1 MNHEY, CDR2 SMNVEV (reference sequence). The CDR3 sequence is 14 residues long. CDR3 DNA sequence: TGTGCCAGCAGTCTCGACCCTATCTACAATGAGCAGTTCTTC. Translation gives CASSLDPIYNEQFF.